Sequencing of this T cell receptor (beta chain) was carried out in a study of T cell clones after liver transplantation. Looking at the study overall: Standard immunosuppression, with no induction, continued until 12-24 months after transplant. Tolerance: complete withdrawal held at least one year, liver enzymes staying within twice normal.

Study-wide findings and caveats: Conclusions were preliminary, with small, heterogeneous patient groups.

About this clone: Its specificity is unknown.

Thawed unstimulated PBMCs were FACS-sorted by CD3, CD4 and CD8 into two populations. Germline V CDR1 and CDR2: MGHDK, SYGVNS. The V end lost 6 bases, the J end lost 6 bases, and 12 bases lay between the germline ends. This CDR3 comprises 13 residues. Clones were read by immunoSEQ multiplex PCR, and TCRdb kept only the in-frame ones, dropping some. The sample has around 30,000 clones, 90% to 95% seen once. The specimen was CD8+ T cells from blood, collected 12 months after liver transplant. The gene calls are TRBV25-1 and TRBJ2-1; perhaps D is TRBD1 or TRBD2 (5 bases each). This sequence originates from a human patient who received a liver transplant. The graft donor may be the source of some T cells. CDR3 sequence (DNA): TGTGCCAGCAGGGGGGTTGGGGGCAATGAGCAGTTCTTC. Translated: CASRGVGGNEQFF. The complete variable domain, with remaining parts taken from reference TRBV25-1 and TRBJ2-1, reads EADIYQTPRYLVIGTGKKITLECSQTMGHDKMYWYQQDPGMELHLIHYSYGVNSTEKGDLSSESTVSRIRTEHFPLTLESARPSHTSQYLCASRGVGGNEQFFGPGTRLTVL.